Below are 23 T cell receptor beta chains sequenced from a single sample in a study of PD-L1 blockade in urothelial cancer. Regarding time point: pretreatment peripheral blood. Clones were sequenced by immunoSEQ multiplex PCR, and TCRdb holds only the in-frame ones, with some missing. The sample holds tens of thousands of clones, approximately 80% seen once. The material sequenced was PBMCs, taken around atezolizumab (anti-PD-L1) treatment. The receptor set was obtained from a man aged 35 to 55 with urothelial cancer.

The gene calls are TRBV6-5 and TRBJ1-2, with TRBD1 as a possible D gene (6 bases). CDR1 is MNHEY and CDR2 is SVGAGI in the germline V gene. CDR3 length: 16 amino acids. Trimming pared 1 base from V and 1 base from J, leaving 13 bases between. The CDR3 DNA reads as TGTGCCAGCAGTTACTTCAGACAGGCCTATAACTATGGCTACACCTTC. As protein: CASSYFRQAYNYGYTF.

This chain links TRBV11-2 with TRBJ2-1; no definite D call. From germline, CDR1 is SGHAT and CDR2 FQNNGV. Trimming removed 5 bases at V and 0 bases at J, with 11 bases between. The CDR3 length is 15 residues. In DNA form, the CDR3 reads TGTGCCAGCAGCCCGAGGCTTAGCTCCTACAATGAGCAGTTCTTC. Protein: CASSPRLSSYNEQFF.

The V and J genes are TRBV28 and TRBJ1-1; 7 bases match TRBD1. With V trimmed by 5 bases and J by 4 bases, 4 bases remained unmatched. The CDR3 runs 13 residues. Germline lookup yields CDR1 MDHEN and CDR2 SYDVKM. CDR3 amino acids: CASSVTGATEAFF. CDR3 DNA sequence: TGTGCCAGCAGTGTAACAGGGGCCACTGAAGCTTTCTTT.

The V call is TRBV7-9, the J call TRBJ2-1; 9 bases match TRBD1. CDR1 is SEHNR, CDR2 FQNEAQ, per germline (reference sequence). This CDR3 spans 15 amino acids. V dropped 8 bases and J dropped 8; count of bases not matched to a gene: 13. The CDR3 nucleotides are TGTGCCAGCCGGACGTCGGGACAGGGTCTCGATGAGCAGTTCTTC. It specifies CASRTSGQGLDEQFF.

The chain couples TRBV19 to TRBJ1-2; D may be TRBD1 (5 bases). CDR1 and CDR2 (germline): LNHDA, SQIVND (reference sequence). V was cut by 9 bases and J by 2 bases, with 13 bases left in between. The CDR3 loop spans 13 amino acids. CDR3 in DNA: TGTGCCAGCAAGGAACAGGAAAACTATGGCTACACCTTC. As protein: CASKEQENYGYTF. Filled out from reference TRBV19 and TRBJ1-2, the complete variable domain reads DGGITQSPKYLFRKEGQNVTLSCEQNLNHDAMYWYRQDPGQGLRLIYYSQIVNDFQKGDIAEGYSVSREKKESFPLTVTSAQKNPTAFYLCASKEQENYGYTFGSGTRLTVV.

The rearrangement links TRBV18 to TRBJ1-1; 9 bases fit TRBD1. The J segment lost 5 bases and the V segment lost 3 bases, leaving 7 bases of the junction unmatched. The CDR3 consists of 15 residues. Germline CDR1 is KGHSH and CDR2 is LQKENI. DNA for the CDR3: TGTGCCAGCTCACCGCCCGGACAGGGGAAAACTGAAGCTTTCTTT. It codes for CASSPPGQGKTEAFF. Using reference TRBV18 and TRBJ1-1 for the parts outside the CDR3, the full variable domain is NAGVMQNPRHLVRRRGQEARLRCSPMKGHSHVYWYRQLPEEGLKFMVYLQKENIIDESGMPKERFSAEFPKEGPSILRIQQVVRGDSAAYFCASSPPGQGKTEAFFGQGTRLTVV.

The chain recombines TRBV7-9 with TRBJ1-2; 8 bases are shared with TRBD1. The trim removed 7 bases at V and 6 bases at J, leaving 7 bases unmatched. Germline V gene lookup returns CDR1 SEHNR and CDR2 FQNEAQ (reference sequence). CDR3 length: 13 amino acids. CDR3 coding DNA: TGTGCCAGCACCTTCAGGGGGCGCGATGGCTACACCTTC. Its protein product is CASTFRGRDGYTF.

The genes are TRBV6-1 and TRBJ2-1, with TRBD2 identical over 10 bases. Germline lookup yields CDR1 MNHNS and CDR2 SASEGT. With V trimmed by 4 bases and J by 8 bases, 8 bases remained unmatched. The CDR3 totals 15 residues. The CDR3 coding sequence is TGTGCCAGCAGTGCTTATGCTAGCGGGAGCTATGAGCAGTTCTTC. Protein: CASSAYASGSYEQFF.

The chain has TRBV5-6 and TRBJ2-7, with D tentatively TRBD1 (6 bases). Per germline, CDR1 SGHDT and CDR2 YYEEEE. The length of the CDR3 is 15 residues. With 3 bases removed from V and 0 bases from J, the gap between germline ends came to 13 bases. In DNA, the CDR3 is TGTGCCAGCAGCTCGTCCCTGACAGGCTCCTACGAGCAGTACTTC. Amino acids: CASSSSLTGSYEQYF.

V is TRBV9 and J is TRBJ2-1; 8 positions match TRBD1. The CDR3 length is 14 residues. The ends lost 4 bases at V and 9 bases at J; junction bases unmatched: 9. Germline CDR1 reads SGDLS; CDR2 reads YYNGEE. This chain's CDR3 is CASSTLPGGGEQFF. CDR3 nucleotide sequence: TGTGCCAGCAGCACGTTGCCAGGGGGCGGTGAGCAGTTCTTC.

The chain is built from TRBV4-2 and TRBJ1-1, with D unresolved. Germline loops: CDR1 LGHNA, CDR2 YNFKEQ. CDR3 length: 15 residues. Trimming left V 0 bases short and J 1 base short, with 9 bases between. CDR3 region: CASSQEMRGNTEAFF. In DNA, the CDR3 is TGTGCCAGCAGCCAAGAAATGCGGGGGAACACTGAAGCTTTCTTT.

The chain uses TRBV5-5 and TRBJ1-5; no firm D call. The CDR3 runs to 16 residues. The V and J ends lost 3 bases and 4 bases respectively, with 17 bases between them. Germline lookup yields CDR1 SGHKS and CDR2 YYEKEE (reference sequence). The DNA for the CDR3 is TGTGCCAGCAGCTGGACGGACGGGGTGGGGAATCAGCCCCAGCATTTT. Residues: CASSWTDGVGNQPQHF.

This clone appeared once. The CDR3 nucleotides are TGTGCCAGCAGCTTAGATCCGGGACAGGGGGTCAATGAGCAGTTCTTC. Protein product: CASSLDPGQGVNEQFF. The gene calls are TRBV7-3 and TRBJ2-1, with 11 bases matching TRBD1. Germline lookup yields CDR1 SGHTA and CDR2 FQGTGA. The CDR3 contains 16 residues. Trimming at V came to 2 bases and at J to 6 bases, leaving 6 bases not matched to a gene.

J is TRBJ1-1 and V is TRBV25-1; TRBD1 might be the D (6 bases). The CDR3 spans 15 residues. V lost 5 bases, J lost 1 base, and 14 bases lay in between. Germline V CDR1 and CDR2: MGHDK, SYGVNS. DNA of the CDR3: TGTGCCAGCAGTACTCGGACAGCGAGGAACACTGAAGCTTTCTTT. It yields the protein CASSTRTARNTEAFF.

The genes are TRBV5-1 and TRBJ2-3, with a possible D match to TRBD2 (6 bases). There are 15 residues in the CDR3. CDR1 and CDR2 from the germline V gene are SGHRS and YFSETQ. Trimming stripped 7 bases from V and 11 bases from J, with 26 bases between. The CDR3 here is CASATFSSLSGLQYF. The CDR3 DNA reads TGCGCCAGCGCAACCTTCTCCTCTCTTAGCGGCCTGCAGTATTTT.

This sequence joins TRBV4-1 and TRBJ2-2; no definite D call. The CDR3 spans 14 residues. In germline, CDR1 is MGHRA, CDR2 YSYEKL. V was clipped by 4 bases and J by 0 bases, with 6 bases between them. The CDR3 protein is CASSLQSNTGELFF. The CDR3 nucleotides are TGCGCCAGCAGCCTACAGTCGAACACCGGGGAGCTGTTTTTT.

The chain joins TRBV7-2 to TRBJ2-3, with 12 bases fitting TRBD2. Trimming took 4 bases from V and 6 from J; bases not matched to a gene: 11. The CDR3 has 17 amino acids. Germline-derived CDR1 and CDR2 are SGHTA and FQGNSA. The CDR3 nucleotides are TGTGCCAGCAGCTCCGCGCCCTTCCTAGCGGGAGGGGATACGCAGTATTTT. Translating gives CASSSAPFLAGGDTQYF.

On this clone: This is likely a read error, given that the CDR3 carries no conserved phenylalanine or tryptophan at its end. It is unclear where the CDR3 begins or ends on the DNA, so no DNA is shown, and the CDR3 is as TCRdb lists it. The chain joins TRBV30 to TRBJ1-2. The CDR3 is 11 amino acids long, termini counted. Germline CDR1 is GTSNPN and CDR2 is SVGIG (reference sequence). Here the CDR3 reads CAWRFMGGDRI.

The chain joins TRBV28 to TRBJ1-1; D is unresolved. Trimming removed 1 base at V and 1 base at J, with 7 bases between. The length of the CDR3 is 14 residues. The germline gives CDR1 MDHEN, CDR2 SYDVKM. CDR3 bases: TGTGCCAGCAGTTTATACACAGAGAACACTGAAGCTTTCTTT. Translating gives CASSLYTENTEAFF.

The gene calls are TRBV28 and TRBJ2-3; D gene ambiguous. This CDR3 contains 16 residues. Per germline, CDR1 MDHEN and CDR2 SYDVKM. V lost 4 bases and J lost 0, with 14 bases in between. CDR3 protein: CASSYRLWASTDTQYF. CDR3 sequence (DNA): TGTGCCAGCAGTTACCGCCTCTGGGCTAGCACAGATACGCAGTATTTT.

The chain uses TRBV30 and TRBJ2-3; 11 nucleotides agree with TRBD1. Looked up from germline, CDR1 is GTSNPN and CDR2 is SVGIG (reference sequence). The V and J ends lost 4 bases and 2 bases, in that order; junction bases with no gene match: 5. CDR3 length: 15 residues. The CDR3 protein is CAWKGTGGLTDTQYF. CDR3 nucleotides: TGTGCCTGGAAAGGGACAGGGGGTCTCACAGATACGCAGTATTTT.

The gene calls are TRBV27 and TRBJ2-7, with TRBD2 matching 7 bases. Germline V gene sequence: CDR1 MNHEY, CDR2 SMNVEV (reference sequence). The CDR3 loop spans 15 amino acids. Germline trimming cut 4 bases from V and 0 bases from J; bases unmatched to any gene: 6. The CDR3 sequence: CASSSQRGSSYEQYF. The CDR3 bases are TGTGCCAGCAGTTCCCAGCGGGGTAGCTCCTACGAGCAGTACTTC.

The gene calls are TRBV5-1 and TRBJ2-6, with D maybe TRBD2 (6 bases). This CDR3 has 17 amino acids. Looked up from germline, CDR1 is SGHRS and CDR2 is YFSETQ. V lost 1 base and J lost 4, with 15 bases in between. The CDR3 DNA sequence: TGCGCCAGCAGCTTGTGGGTCGGGGGAACAGGGGCCAACGTCCTGACTTTC. Its translation is CASSLWVGGTGANVLTF.